This TCR beta chain was captured by sequencing in a study of blood T cell repertoires in COVID-19. Turning to the study itself: Sites across the United States, Italy and Spain contributed samples from acute and convalescent COVID-19. PBMCs, B-cell-depleted T cells, or T cells provided the cDNA or gDNA that made up the material.

Per the original data handling: Reference gene primers were amplified, and this amplification served to estimate nucleated cell counts. Sequencing was performed with immunoSEQ multiplex PCR; in TCRdb, only in-frame clones are kept and a portion is missing. V and J calls and clone size are as listed in that table; D and trimming were resolved from the DNA. The sample includes fewer than 120,000 clones, 80% to 90% of them seen just once. A few counts support this clone. The CDR3 has 14 amino acids. Unmatched junction bases numbered 3, after V lost 5 bases and J lost 3 bases. In germline, CDR1 is MDHEN, CDR2 SYDVKM.

The chain links TRBV28 to TRBJ1-4, with TRBD1 identical over 7 bases. The specimen was peripheral blood. The clonotype was recovered from a woman in her sixties or seventies with acute or convalescent COVID-19. The CDR3 protein is CASSPTGPNEKLFF. The CDR3 coding sequence is TGTGCCAGCAGTCCGACAGGGCCTAATGAAAAACTGTTTTTT.